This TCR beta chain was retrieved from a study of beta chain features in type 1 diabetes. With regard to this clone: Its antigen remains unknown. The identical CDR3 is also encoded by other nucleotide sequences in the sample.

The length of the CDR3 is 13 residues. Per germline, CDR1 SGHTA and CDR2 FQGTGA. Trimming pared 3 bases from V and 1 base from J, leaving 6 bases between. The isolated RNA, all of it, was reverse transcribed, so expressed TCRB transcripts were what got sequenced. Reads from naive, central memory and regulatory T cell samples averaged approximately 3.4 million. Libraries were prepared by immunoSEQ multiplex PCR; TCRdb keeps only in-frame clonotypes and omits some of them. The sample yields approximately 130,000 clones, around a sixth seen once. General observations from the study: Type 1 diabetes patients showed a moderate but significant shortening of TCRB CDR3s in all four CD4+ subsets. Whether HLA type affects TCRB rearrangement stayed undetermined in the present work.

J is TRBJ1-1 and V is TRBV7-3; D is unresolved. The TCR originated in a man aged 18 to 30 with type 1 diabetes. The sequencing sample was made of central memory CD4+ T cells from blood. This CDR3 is CASSFSRNTEAFF. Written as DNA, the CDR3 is TGTGCCAGCAGCTTTAGCAGGAACACTGAAGCTTTCTTT.